This T cell receptor beta chain stems from a study of T cells after yellow fever vaccination. For the study at large: Fractions low in cell number were prepared with SMART-Seq v4 Ultra Low Input.

CDR3 length: 14 amino acids. J lost 2 bases, V lost 4 bases, and 4 bases had no gene match. Germline assignment: CDR1 SGHVS and CDR2 FNYEAQ. The TCR cDNA carried a universal primer site and UMIs from 5'RACE template switching. TCRdb recomputed calls from the 5' RACE reads with MiXCR, one row per CDR3 protein. The table shows 450,000 to 550,000 distinct CDR3 sequences, with about 19% occurring only once. Study-wide results and limits: Clonotype sharing between CD4 and CD8 compartments was small. Most clones from primary vaccination resurfaced after the booster (around 95% CD4, less than 90% CD8).

A remark on this clonotype: The antigen is unknown.

The material was PBMCs, obtained 15 days after the yellow fever booster vaccination. The sequence was collected from a man aged 25 to 45 who received the YFV17D yellow fever vaccine. This chain links TRBV7-6 with TRBJ1-1; TRBD1 aligns across 7 bases. The CDR3 nucleotides read TGTGCCAGCAGCTGGTTAGGGGGCAACACTGAAGCTTTCTTT. It codes for CASSWLGGNTEAFF.